This T cell receptor (beta chain) was captured in a study of blood T cell repertoires in COVID-19. Study background: Sources were T cells, B-cell-depleted T cells, or PBMCs; the material itself was cDNA or gDNA.

Per the germline V gene, CDR1 is LNHDA and CDR2 is SQIVND (reference sequence). The CDR3 spans 17 residues. J was trimmed by 0 bases and V by 7 bases; bases with no gene match: 13. Source study methods: Amplification with reference gene primers provided the estimates of nucleated cell counts. Produced via immunoSEQ multiplex PCR; TCRdb's table is partial and in-frame only. V, J and clone size are taken as reported in that table, and D and trimming were inferred from the DNA itself. This table holds some 210,000 clones, about four fifths found once. Clinical history as reported by participants underpinned cohort assignment.

The sequenced sample consisted of PBMCs or T cells enriched from blood (not recorded which). The receptor was isolated from a woman in her fifties or sixties with acute COVID-19. This chain connects TRBV19 to TRBJ1-1; TRBD1 aligns across 8 bases. Here the CDR3 reads CASNFVGRGRMNTEAFF. The CDR3 DNA is TGTGCCAGTAATTTCGTGGGCAGGGGGCGTATGAACACTGAAGCTTTCTTT.